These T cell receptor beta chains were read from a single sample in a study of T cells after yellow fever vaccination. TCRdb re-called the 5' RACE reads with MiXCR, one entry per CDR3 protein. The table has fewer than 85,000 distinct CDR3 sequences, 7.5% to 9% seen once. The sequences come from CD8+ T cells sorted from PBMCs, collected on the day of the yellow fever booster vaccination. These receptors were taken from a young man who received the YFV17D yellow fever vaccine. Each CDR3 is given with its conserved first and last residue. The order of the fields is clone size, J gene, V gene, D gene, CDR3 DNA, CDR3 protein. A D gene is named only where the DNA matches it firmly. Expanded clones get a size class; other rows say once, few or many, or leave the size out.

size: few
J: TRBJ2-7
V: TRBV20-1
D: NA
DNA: TGCAGTGCTAGACAGGGAACCTACGAGCAGTACTTC
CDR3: CSARQGTYEQYF

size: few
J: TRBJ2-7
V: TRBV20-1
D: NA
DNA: TGCAGTGCTAAGACAGGAGCTTACGAGCAGTACTTC
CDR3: CSAKTGAYEQYF

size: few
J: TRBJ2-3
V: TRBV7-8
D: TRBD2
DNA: TGTGCCAGCAACAAACTAGCGGGAGGGGGAGATACGCAGTATTTT
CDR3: CASNKLAGGGDTQYF

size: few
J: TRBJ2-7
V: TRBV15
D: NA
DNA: TGTGCCACCAGCAGAGATCTCGGCAGAACCTACGAGCAGTACTTC
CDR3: CATSRDLGRTYEQYF

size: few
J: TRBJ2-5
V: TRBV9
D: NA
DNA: TGTGCCAGCAGCGTAGACGCAGGGGACCAAGAGACCCAGTACTTC
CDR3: CASSVDAGDQETQYF

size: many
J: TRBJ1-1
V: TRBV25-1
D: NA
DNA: TGTGCCAGCAGTGAAGAATACACTGAAGCTTTCTTT
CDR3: CASSEEYTEAFF

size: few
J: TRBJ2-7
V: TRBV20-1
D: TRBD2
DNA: TGCAGTGCTAGAGCCACTAGCGGGAGTTGGTACGAGCAGTACTTC
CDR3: CSARATSGSWYEQYF

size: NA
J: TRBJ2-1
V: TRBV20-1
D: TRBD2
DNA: TGCAGTGCACCGACTAGCGGACCCTACAATGAGCAGTTCTTC
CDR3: CSAPTSGPYNEQFF

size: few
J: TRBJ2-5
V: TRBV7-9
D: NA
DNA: TGTGCCAGCAGCTTAATGGTTGGGGAAGAGACCCAGTACTTC
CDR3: CASSLMVGEETQYF

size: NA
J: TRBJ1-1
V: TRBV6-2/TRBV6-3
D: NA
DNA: TGTGCCAGCAAATTGCGGGACACTTGGGGCACTGAAGCTTTCTTT
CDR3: CASKLRDTWGTEAFF

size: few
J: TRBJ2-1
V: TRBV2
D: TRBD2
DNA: TGTGCCACGCGGGGGTCGGACAATGAGCAGTTCTTC
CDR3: CATRGSDNEQFF

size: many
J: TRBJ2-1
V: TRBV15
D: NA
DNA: TGTGCCACCAGCGTGAGGGCCAGCTCCTACAATGAGCAGTTCTTC
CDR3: CATSVRASSYNEQFF

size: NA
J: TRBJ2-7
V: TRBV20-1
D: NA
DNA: TGCAGTGCTAGGGACAGCCAACTCACCTACGAGCAGTACTTC
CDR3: CSARDSQLTYEQYF

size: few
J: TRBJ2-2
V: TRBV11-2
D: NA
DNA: TGTGCCACCTCGACCAACGGGGAGCTGTTTTTT
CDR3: CATSTNGELFF

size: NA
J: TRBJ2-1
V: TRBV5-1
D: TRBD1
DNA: TGCGCCAGCAGCTTGGGACAGGGGGCTTTAGGCAACAATGAGCAGTTCTTC
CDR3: CASSLGQGALGNNEQFF

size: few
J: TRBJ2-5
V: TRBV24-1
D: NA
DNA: TGTGCCACCAGTGATTTAAGAGCGGGCAGGCAAGAGACCCAGTACTTC
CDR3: CATSDLRAGRQETQYF

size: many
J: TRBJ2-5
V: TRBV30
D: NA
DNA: TGTGCCTGGACCGCAGGACTGGGGACCCAGTACTTC
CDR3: CAWTAGLGTQYF

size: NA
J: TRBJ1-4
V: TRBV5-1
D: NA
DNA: TGCGCCAGCAGCGATGGGGGATCTGAAAAACTGTTTTTT
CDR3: CASSDGGSEKLFF

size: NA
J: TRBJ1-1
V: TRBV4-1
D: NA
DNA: TGCGCCAGCAGCCCCCTAGATCGCGACACTGAAGCTTTCTTT
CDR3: CASSPLDRDTEAFF

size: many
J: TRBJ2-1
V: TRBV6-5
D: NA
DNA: TGTGCCAGCAGGAACGGGGGAGGGCAGTTCTTC
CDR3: CASRNGGGQFF

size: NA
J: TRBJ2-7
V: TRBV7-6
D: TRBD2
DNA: TGTGCCAGCAGCCCGGATATAGCGGGAGGGTCGTACGAGCAGTACTTC
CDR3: CASSPDIAGGSYEQYF

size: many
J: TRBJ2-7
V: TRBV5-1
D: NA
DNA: TGCGCCAGCAGCTTGGGAGGATATTCCTACGAGCAGTACTTC
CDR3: CASSLGGYSYEQYF

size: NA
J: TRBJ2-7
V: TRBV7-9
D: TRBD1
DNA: TGTGCCAGCAGCTTGACAGGGGCCACCTACGAGCAGTACTTC
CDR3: CASSLTGATYEQYF